This T cell receptor (beta chain) is from a study of T cell responses to AZD1222 COVID-19 vaccine. Produced via immunoSEQ multiplex PCR; TCRdb's table is partial and in-frame only. The table has some 160,000 clones, 85% to 95% seen once. Of note for this clone: What it recognizes is unknown.

The study, taken as a whole, reports: Donors in the cohort were predominantly white British and more often female, and clonal diversity was possibly underestimated. Baseline serostatus was positive in only 5 to 7 AZD1222 recipients.

The clonotype was recovered from an adult in good health. Source: peripheral blood, taken on day 0 of AZD1222 vaccination.

The CDR3 protein is CATSSWRGGRNEKLFF. For the CDR3, the DNA is TGTGCCACCAGCTCCTGGAGAGGCGGGAGAAATGAAAAACTGTTTTTT. The V gene is TRBV15, the J gene TRBJ1-4; D not resolved. CDR3 length: 16 residues. V lost 5 bases and J 5 bases, leaving 18 bases between the germline ends. The germline gives CDR1 LNHNV, CDR2 YYDKDF (reference sequence).